This T cell receptor (beta chain) emerged from a study of identical twins' blood T cells. This clonotype was seen a few times. Libraries were made from RNA as TCR cDNA, using a modified protocol. Both ends of each TCR cDNA library bore sample-specific barcodes. Per the study methods: Each donor had about 90,000 to nearly 500,000 clonotypes. TCRdb passed the 5' RACE reads through MiXCR, listing each CDR3 protein once. These V and J calls are TCRdb output, not the study's own analysis. The sample has a few hundred thousand distinct CDR3 sequences, over 25% seen once. The ends were cut back, 5 bases at V and 1 base at J, with 11 bases in the middle. The CDR3 contains 14 residues. Germline V gene sequence: CDR1 KGHSH, CDR2 LQKENI. Likely shared infections and vaccines: all three twin pairs were reared together.

This sequence originates from a woman between 18 and 50 years old in good health. This sequence joins TRBV18 and TRBJ1-2, with D unclear. Sequenced: PBMCs. The CDR3 sequence: CASSKIESNYGYTF. CDR3 bases: TGTGCCAGCTCAAAGATCGAAAGTAACTATGGCTACACCTTC.